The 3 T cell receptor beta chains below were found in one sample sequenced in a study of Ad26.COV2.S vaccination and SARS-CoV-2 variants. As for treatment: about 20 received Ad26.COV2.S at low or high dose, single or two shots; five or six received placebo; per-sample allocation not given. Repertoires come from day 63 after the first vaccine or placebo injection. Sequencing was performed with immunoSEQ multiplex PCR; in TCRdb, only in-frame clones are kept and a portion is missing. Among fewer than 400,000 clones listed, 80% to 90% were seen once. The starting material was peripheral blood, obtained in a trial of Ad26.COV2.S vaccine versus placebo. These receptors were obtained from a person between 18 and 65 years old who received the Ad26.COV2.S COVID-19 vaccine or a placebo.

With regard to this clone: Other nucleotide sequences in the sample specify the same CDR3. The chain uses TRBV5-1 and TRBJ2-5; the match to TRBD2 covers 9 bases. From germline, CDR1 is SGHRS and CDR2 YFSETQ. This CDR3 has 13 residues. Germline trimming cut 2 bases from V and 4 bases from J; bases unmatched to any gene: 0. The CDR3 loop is CASSFSGGETQYF. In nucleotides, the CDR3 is TGCGCCAGCAGCTTTAGCGGGGGAGAGACCCAGTACTTC.

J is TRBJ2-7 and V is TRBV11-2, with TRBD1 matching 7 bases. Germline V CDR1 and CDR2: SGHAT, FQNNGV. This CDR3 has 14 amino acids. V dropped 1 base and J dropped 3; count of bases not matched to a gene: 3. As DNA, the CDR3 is TGTGCCAGCAGCTTAGTGCCAGGGGGCTACGAGCAGTACTTC. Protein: CASSLVPGGYEQYF.

DNA of the CDR3: TGTGCCAGCAGCCCAGGACTAGCGGCAAACACCGGGGAGCTGTTTTTT. Translated, it gives CASSPGLAANTGELFF. V usage is TRBV7-9 and J usage is TRBJ2-2; 10 bases line up with TRBD2. The CDR3 sequence is 16 residues long. CDR1 is SEHNR, CDR2 FQNEAQ, per germline (reference sequence). The trim removed 5 bases at V and 2 bases at J, leaving 5 bases unmatched. Together with reference TRBV7-9 and TRBJ2-2, the CDR3 gives the full variable domain: DTGVSQNPRHKITKRGQNVTFRCDPISEHNRLYWYRQTLGQGPEFLTYFQNEAQLEKSRLLSDRFSAERPKGSFSTLEIQRTEQGDSAMYLCASSPGLAANTGELFFGEGSRLTVL.